This T cell receptor beta chain was profiled in a study of blood T cell repertoires in COVID-19. Study context: T cells, B-cell-depleted T cells, or PBMCs supplied cDNA or gDNA.

V gave up 3 bases and J gave up 5 bases, with 7 bases separating them. Germline lookup yields CDR1 SQVTM and CDR2 ANQGSEA. The CDR3 is made up of 11 amino acids. Libraries were prepared by immunoSEQ multiplex PCR; TCRdb keeps only in-frame clonotypes and omits some of them. The table records about 410,000 clones, about nine tenths of them present only once. The receptor was derived from a woman aged 25 to 39 with active or convalescent COVID-19. This chain connects TRBV29-1 to TRBJ1-1; D call uncertain. The sequencing sample was made of peripheral blood. The CDR3 spells CSVDSGTEAFF. The CDR3, as DNA: TGCAGCGTTGACTCAGGAACTGAAGCTTTCTTT.